This is a list of T cell receptor beta chains from one sample in a study of OX40 agonist ivuxolimab in advanced cancers. TCRdb's table, derived via immunoSEQ multiplex PCR, lists solely in-frame clones and lacks some. The sample consists of about 150,000 clones, under 95% of them appearing once. The source material was CD4+ or CD8+ T cells sorted from blood, sampled in a trial of the OX40 agonist ivuxolimab. These receptors were obtained from an adult with an advanced solid tumor such as melanoma, head and neck, liver or kidney cancer. Both conserved end residues are trimmed from each CDR3. The order of the fields is V gene, clone size, CDR3 protein. Expanded clones are given a class, and other clones once, few, many or no size at all.

>TRBV7-2|once
ASSFDRGNEQF
>TRBV5-1|-
ASSLSGSESYNEKLF
>TRBV2|-
ASTSRRGRATEAF
>TRBV7-2|once
ASSLYAGVPGYT
>TRBV11-2|-
ASSLDIGTQF
>TRBV6-4|-
ASSDWMDSGNTIY
>TRBV28|-
ASSSTGEGNTIY
>TRBV21-1|-
ASIERGGQETQY
>TRBV10-1|-
ASSGNRVNTEAF
>TRBV5-1|-
ASRWDIPNTEAF
>TRBV5-1|-
ASSPTGGGGEQY
>TRBV7-9|-
ASSLPGTGLSSGYT
>TRBV7-2|-
ASSSREVDTQY
>TRBV18|-
ASSPPSVGGDEQF
>TRBV7-8|-
ASSLQGAGNTEAF
>TRBV19|-
ASSIGPGQGARTENSPLH
>TRBV4-3|once
ASSQDGNSNQPQH
>TRBV28|-
ASSSNYGYT
>TRBV6-5|-
ASSYPAQPNYGYT
>TRBV5-4|-
ASSSIVRRSYNEQF
>TRBV21-1|-
ASSKEIGLARNEQF
>TRBV5-1|once
ASSLGRTYEQY
>TRBV7-9|-
ASRRSLWTENTEAF
>TRBV5-6|-
ASSLGYKQY
>TRBV4-2|-
ASSPLRREGGTDTQY
>TRBV30|-
AWSDLSGKNIQY
>TRBV6-6|-
ASSYRQGQGYT
>TRBV29-1|-
SVGDRLLGAF
>TRBV9|-
ASSPTDYSNQPQH
>TRBV11-2|-
ASSPTRRGSNTEAF
>TRBV19|-
ASSLIPGGGGYT
>TRBV2|-
ASSEARGIGEKLF
>TRBV6-5|-
ASSYGLAGNEQF
>TRBV5-1|-
ASSLVPGRTEAF
>TRBV10-3|-
ASGREPLPNEKLF
>TRBV15|-
ATSRSGTSGTYSYNEQF
>TRBV20-1|-
SARGEGYT
>TRBV7-2|-
ASSSGQGYGYT
>TRBV28|-
ASSPQALNYGYT
>TRBV5-4|-
ASSLTSGGILSTDTQY
>TRBV9|-
ASSVGSSGSYQETQY